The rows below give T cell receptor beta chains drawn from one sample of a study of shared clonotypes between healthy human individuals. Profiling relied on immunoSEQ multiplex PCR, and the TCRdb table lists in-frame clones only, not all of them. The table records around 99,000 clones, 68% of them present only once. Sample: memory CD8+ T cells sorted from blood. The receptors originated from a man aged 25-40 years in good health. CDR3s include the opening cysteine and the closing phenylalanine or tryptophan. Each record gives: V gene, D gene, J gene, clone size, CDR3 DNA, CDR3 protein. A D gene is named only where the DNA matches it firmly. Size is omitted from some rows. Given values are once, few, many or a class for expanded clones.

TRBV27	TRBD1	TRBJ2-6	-	TGTGCCAGCAGTCAATCCGGGACAGGGGGCGCTGGGGCCAACGTCCTGACTTTC	CASSQSGTGGAGANVLTF
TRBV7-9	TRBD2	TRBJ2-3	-	TGTGCCAGCAGCTCAGGACTAGCGGGGAACACAGATACGCAGTATTTT	CASSSGLAGNTDTQYF
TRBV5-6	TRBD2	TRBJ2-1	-	TGTGCCAGCAGCTTGGCCAGCGGGAGGGTTTACGATGAGCAGTTCTTC	CASSLASGRVYDEQFF
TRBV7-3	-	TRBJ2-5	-	TGTGCCAGCAGCCTCATAGCCTCAGAGACCCAGTACTTC	CASSLIASETQYF
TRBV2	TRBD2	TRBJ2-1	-	TGTGCCAGCAGGTTTAGTAGTGGGGGGGGCAATGAGCAGTTCTTC	CASRFSSGGGNEQFF
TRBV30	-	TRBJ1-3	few	TGTGCCTGGAGTCCCCTTCTGGGAAACACCATATATTTT	CAWSPLLGNTIYF
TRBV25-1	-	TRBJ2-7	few	TGTGCCAGCAGTGAATTGTCCTACGAGCAGTACTTC	CASSELSYEQYF
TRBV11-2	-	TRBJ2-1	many	TGTGCCAGCAGCTTGGGGTACGCCAGGTCTGGCAATGAGCAGTTCTTC	CASSLGYARSGNEQFF
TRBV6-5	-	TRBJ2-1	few	TGTGCCAGCACCTCCTACAATGAGCAGTTCTTC	CASTSYNEQFF
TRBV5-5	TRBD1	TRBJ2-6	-	TGTGCCAGCACACAGACAGGGGGTTCCTCTGGGGCCAACGTCCTGACTTTC	CASTQTGGSSGANVLTF
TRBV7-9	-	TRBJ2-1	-	TGTGCCAGCAGCCCAGAACCGGGACGAACTCGCCACGATGAGCAGTTCTTC	CASSPEPGRTRHDEQFF
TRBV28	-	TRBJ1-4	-	TGTGCCAGCAGTTTGGAGATCTCTAATGAAAAACTGTTTTTT	CASSLEISNEKLFF
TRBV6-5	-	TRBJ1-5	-	TGTGCCAGCAGTTACTCCATTAGGAGCAATCAGCCCCAGCATTTT	CASSYSIRSNQPQHF
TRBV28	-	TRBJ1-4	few	TGTGCCAGCAGGGAGGGGGGCGGTGAAAAACTGTTTTTT	CASREGGGEKLFF
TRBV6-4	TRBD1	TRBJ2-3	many	TGTGCCAGCAGTGACGGGACAGGGGGCACAGATACGCAGTATTTT	CASSDGTGGTDTQYF
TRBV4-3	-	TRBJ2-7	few	TGCGCCAGCAGCCAAGAGGACGCCCGCTCCTACGAGCAGTACTTC	CASSQEDARSYEQYF
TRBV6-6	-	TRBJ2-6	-	TGTGCCAGCAGTAACCCCTCTGGGGCCAACGTCCTGACTTTC	CASSNPSGANVLTF
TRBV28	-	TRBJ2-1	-	TGTGCCAGCAGTTTTAGCGAGAATGAGCAGTTCTTC	CASSFSENEQFF
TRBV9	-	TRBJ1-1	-	TGTGCCAGCAGCGTAGGCGGACCGAACACTGAAGCTTTCTTT	CASSVGGPNTEAFF
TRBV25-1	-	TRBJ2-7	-	TGTGCCAGCAGTGACCGATCCTACGAGCAGTACTTC	CASSDRSYEQYF
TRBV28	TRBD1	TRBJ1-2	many	TGTGCCAGCAGAATCCAGACAGGGACTAACTATGGCTACACCTTC	CASRIQTGTNYGYTF
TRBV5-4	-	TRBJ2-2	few	TGTGCCAGCAGCCCTAACCGGGACTTAGCAACCGGGGAGCTGTTTTTT	CASSPNRDLATGELFF
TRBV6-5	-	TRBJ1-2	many	TGTGCCAGCAGCCCGGGGGCCTACTATGGCTACACCTTC	CASSPGAYYGYTF
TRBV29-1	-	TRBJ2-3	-	TGCAGGATCCAACTGAGGGATACGCAGTATTTT	CRIQLRDTQYF
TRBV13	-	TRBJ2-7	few	TGTGCCAGCAGCCGAGCGACGGATCTCGGCTACGAGCAGTACTTC	CASSRATDLGYEQYF
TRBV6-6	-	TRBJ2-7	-	TGTGCCAGCAGTTACGGCCCCTACGAGCAGTACTTC	CASSYGPYEQYF
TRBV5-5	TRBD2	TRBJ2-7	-	TGTGCCAGCAGTCTTACTAGCGGCTCCTACGAGCAGTACTTC	CASSLTSGSYEQYF
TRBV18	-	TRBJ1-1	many	TGTGCCAGCTCACCATTATGGGATAGCACTGAAGCTTTCTTT	CASSPLWDSTEAFF
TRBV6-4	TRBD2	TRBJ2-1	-	TGTGCCAGCAGCCCAAGCGGGGGCACGGATGAGCAGTTCTTC	CASSPSGGTDEQFF
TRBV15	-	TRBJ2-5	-	TGTGCCACCAGCAGAGAGCCAAACAGGGTAGAGACCCAGTACTTC	CATSREPNRVETQYF
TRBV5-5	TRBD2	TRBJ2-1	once	TGTGCCAGCAGCTTCTGGGGCGGGAGTTTGGATGAGCAGTTCTTC	CASSFWGGSLDEQFF
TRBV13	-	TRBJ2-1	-	TGTGCCAGCAGCTTAGCGCTGCAGTACAATGAGCAGTTCTTC	CASSLALQYNEQFF
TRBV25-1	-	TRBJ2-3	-	TGTGCCAGCAGTGAATTTCGGGACTCGAGCACAGATACGCAGTATTTT	CASSEFRDSSTDTQYF
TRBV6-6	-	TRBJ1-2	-	TGTGCCAGCAGTTACGGGGGGATGTTCGACTATGGCTACACCTTC	CASSYGGMFDYGYTF
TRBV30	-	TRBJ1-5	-	TGTGCCTGGAGTGTCGGTCGAGGGAGTGGGCCCCAGCATTTT	CAWSVGRGSGPQHF
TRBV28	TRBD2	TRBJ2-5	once	TGTGCCAGCAGTCATCTAGCGGATCTCCAAGAGACCCAGTACTTC	CASSHLADLQETQYF
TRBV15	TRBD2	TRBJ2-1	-	TGTGCCACCAGCCGACTTCCGACTAGCGGCTTATACAATGAGCAGTTCTTC	CATSRLPTSGLYNEQFF
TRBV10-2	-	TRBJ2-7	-	TGCGCCAGCAGTCCGGCCAACTCCTACGAGCAGTACTTC	CASSPANSYEQYF
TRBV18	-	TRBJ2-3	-	TGTGCCAGCTCAACTGGACAGCCTCGCACAGATACGCAGTATTTT	CASSTGQPRTDTQYF
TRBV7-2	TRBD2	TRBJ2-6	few	TGTGCCAGCAGCCAAACTAGCGGGGGCACTGGGGCCAACGTCCTGACTTTC	CASSQTSGGTGANVLTF
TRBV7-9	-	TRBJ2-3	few	TGTGCCAGCAGCGGAGATGGGGGGAACACAGATACGCAGTATTTT	CASSGDGGNTDTQYF
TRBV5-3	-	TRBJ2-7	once	TGTGCCAGAACCAATGAGGGGCCACCTAGCTACGAGCAGTACTTC	CARTNEGPPSYEQYF
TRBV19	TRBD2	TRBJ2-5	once	TGTGCCAGTAGTGATGCTAGCGGGAGATGGGAGACCCAGTACTTC	CASSDASGRWETQYF
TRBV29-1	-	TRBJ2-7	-	TGCAGCGTTTCGACAGGATCCTACGAGCAGTACTTC	CSVSTGSYEQYF
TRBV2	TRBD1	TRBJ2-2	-	TGTGCCAGCAGTCTGATGACAGGGACGAACACCGGGGAGCTGTTTTTT	CASSLMTGTNTGELFF
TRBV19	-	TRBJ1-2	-	TGTGCCAGTAGTTTGGCAGGGATCGGCTACACCTTC	CASSLAGIGYTF
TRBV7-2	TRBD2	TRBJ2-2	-	TGTGCCAGCAGCTCTAGCGGGATACGTACCGGGGAGCTGTTTTTT	CASSSSGIRTGELFF
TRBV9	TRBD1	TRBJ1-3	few	TGTGCCAGCAGCGTAGATCCCGGGACAGGGGTTAGAAACACCATATATTTT	CASSVDPGTGVRNTIYF
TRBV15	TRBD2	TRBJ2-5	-	TGTGCCACCAGCAGAGGGACTAGCGGGAGGGGAGAGGAGACCCAGTACTTC	CATSRGTSGRGEETQYF
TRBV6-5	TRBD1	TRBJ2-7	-	TGTGCCAGCAGCCTCCGGGACAGGGGTACGAAGCAGTACTTC	CASSLRDRGTKQYF
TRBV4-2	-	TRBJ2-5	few	TGTGCCAGCAGCCCCCAAATGGGGCCTCCGGGGCAGACCCAGTACTTC	CASSPQMGPPGQTQYF
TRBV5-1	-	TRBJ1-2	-	TGCGCCAGCAGAGCGGACAATACCAACTATGGCTACACCTTC	CASRADNTNYGYTF
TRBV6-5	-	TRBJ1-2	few	TGTGCCAGCAGGGGGACATCCTATGGCTACACCTTC	CASRGTSYGYTF
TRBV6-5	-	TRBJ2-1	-	TGTGCCAGCAGGGAAACAGGGAGCTCCTACAATGAGCAGTTCTTC	CASRETGSSYNEQFF
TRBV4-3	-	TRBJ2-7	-	TGCGCCAGCAGCCAAGATCCGCCACCCCTTAGCGCCTCCTACGAGCAGTACTTC	CASSQDPPPLSASYEQYF